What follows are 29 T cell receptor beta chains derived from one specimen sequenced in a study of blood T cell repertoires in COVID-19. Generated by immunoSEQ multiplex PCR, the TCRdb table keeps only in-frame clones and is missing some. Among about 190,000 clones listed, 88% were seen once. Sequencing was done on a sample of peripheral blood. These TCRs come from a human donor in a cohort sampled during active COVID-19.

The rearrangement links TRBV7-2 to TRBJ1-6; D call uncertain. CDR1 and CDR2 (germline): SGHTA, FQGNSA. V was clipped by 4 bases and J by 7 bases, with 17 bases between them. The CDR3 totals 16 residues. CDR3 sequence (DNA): TGTGCCAGCAGCTCCTGGGGAGGCAGCGTCAATTCACCCCTCCACTTT. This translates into CASSSWGGSVNSPLHF.

The DNA of the CDR3 is TGTGCCTGGAGTAACCTCCTAGGGGTGAGAGCTTTCTTT. Translation gives CAWSNLLGVRAFF. The rearrangement joins TRBV30 to TRBJ1-1; possibly TRBD1 for D (5 bases). V was clipped by 2 bases and J by 10 bases, with 17 bases between them. CDR3 length: 13 residues. The germline gives CDR1 GTSNPN, CDR2 SVGIG (reference sequence).

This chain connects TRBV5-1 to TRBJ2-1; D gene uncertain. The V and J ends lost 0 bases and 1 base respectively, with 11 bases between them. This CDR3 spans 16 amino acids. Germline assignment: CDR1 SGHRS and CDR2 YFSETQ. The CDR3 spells CASSLGVRGSYNEQFF. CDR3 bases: TGCGCCAGCAGCTTGGGAGTCAGAGGATCCTACAATGAGCAGTTCTTC.

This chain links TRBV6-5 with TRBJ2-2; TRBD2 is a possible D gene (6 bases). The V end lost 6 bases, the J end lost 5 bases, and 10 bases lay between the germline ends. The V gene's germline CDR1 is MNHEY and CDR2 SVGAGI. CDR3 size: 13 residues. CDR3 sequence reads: CASREGWTGELFF. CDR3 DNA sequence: TGTGCCAGCAGGGAGGGGTGGACCGGGGAGCTGTTTTTT.

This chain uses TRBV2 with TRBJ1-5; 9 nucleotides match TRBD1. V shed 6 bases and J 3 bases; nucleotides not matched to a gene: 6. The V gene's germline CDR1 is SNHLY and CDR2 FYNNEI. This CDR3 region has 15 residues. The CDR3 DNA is TGTGCCAGCAGGGCCGACAGGGGGAACAATCAGCCCCAGCATTTT. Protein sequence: CASRADRGNNQPQHF.

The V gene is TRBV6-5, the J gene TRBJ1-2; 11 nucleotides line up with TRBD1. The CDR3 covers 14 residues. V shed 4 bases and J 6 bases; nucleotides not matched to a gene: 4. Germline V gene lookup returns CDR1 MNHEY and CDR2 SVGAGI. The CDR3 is CASSSGQGAHGYTF. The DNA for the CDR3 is TGTGCCAGCAGTTCTGGACAGGGGGCTCATGGCTACACCTTC.

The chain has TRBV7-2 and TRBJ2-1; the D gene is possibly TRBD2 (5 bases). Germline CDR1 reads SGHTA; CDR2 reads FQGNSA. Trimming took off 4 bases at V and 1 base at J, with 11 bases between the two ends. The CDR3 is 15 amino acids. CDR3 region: CASSYDYRSYNEQFF. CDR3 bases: TGTGCCAGCAGCTACGACTATAGGTCCTACAATGAGCAGTTCTTC. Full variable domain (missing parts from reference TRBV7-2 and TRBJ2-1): GAGVSQSPSNKVTEKGKDVELRCDPISGHTALYWYRQSLGQGLEFLIYFQGNSAPDKSGLPSDRFSAERTGGSVSTLTIQRTQQEDSAVYLCASSYDYRSYNEQFFGPGTRLTVL.

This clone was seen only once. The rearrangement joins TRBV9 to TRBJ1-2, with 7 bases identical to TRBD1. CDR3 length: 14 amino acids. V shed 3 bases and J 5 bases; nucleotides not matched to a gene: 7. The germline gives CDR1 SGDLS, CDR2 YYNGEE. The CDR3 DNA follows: TGTGCCAGCAGCGCCCGACAGGGAAGTTATGGCTACACCTTC. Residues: CASSARQGSYGYTF.

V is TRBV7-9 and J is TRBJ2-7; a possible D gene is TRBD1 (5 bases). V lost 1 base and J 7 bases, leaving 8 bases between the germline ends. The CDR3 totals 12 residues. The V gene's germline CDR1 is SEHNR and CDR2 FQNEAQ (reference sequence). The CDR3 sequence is CASSLVTAEQYF. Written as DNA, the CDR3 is TGTGCCAGCAGCTTAGTGACAGCAGAGCAGTACTTC. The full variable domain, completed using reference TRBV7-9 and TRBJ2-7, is DTGVSQNPRHKITKRGQNVTFRCDPISEHNRLYWYRQTLGQGPEFLTYFQNEAQLEKSRLLSDRFSAERPKGSFSTLEIQRTEQGDSAMYLCASSLVTAEQYFGPGTRLTVT.

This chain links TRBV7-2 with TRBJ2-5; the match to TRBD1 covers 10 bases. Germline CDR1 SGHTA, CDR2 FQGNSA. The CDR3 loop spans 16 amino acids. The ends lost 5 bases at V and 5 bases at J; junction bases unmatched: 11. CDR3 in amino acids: CASSGTRTGGRETQYF. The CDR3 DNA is TGTGCCAGCAGCGGGACGAGGACAGGGGGACGGGAGACCCAGTACTTC.

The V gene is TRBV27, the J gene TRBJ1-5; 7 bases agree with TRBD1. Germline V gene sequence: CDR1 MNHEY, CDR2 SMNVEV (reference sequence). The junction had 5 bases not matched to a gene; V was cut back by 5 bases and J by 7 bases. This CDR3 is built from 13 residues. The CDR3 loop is CASSPLRGQPQHF. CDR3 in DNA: TGTGCCAGCAGTCCCCTCAGGGGGCAGCCCCAGCATTTT.

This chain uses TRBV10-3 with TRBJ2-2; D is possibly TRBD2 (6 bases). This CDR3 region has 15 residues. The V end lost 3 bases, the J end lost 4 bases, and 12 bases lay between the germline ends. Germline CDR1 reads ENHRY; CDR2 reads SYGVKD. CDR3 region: CAISEGRGVTGELFF. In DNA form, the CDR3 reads TGTGCCATCAGTGAAGGGCGGGGAGTCACCGGGGAGCTGTTTTTT.

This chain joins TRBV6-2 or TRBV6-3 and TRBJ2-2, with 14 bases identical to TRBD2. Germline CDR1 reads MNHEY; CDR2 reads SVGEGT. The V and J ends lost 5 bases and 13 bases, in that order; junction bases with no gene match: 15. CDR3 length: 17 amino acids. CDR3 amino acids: CASSQPPGLAGGPGLFF. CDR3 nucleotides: TGTGCCAGCAGTCAACCCCCCGGACTAGCGGGAGGCCCCGGGCTGTTTTTT.

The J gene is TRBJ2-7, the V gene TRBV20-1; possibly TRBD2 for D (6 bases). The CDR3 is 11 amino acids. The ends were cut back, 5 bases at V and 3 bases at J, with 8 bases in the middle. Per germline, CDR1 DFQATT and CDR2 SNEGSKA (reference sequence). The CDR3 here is CSAVTSYEQYF. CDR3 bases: TGCAGTGCTGTGACTAGCTACGAGCAGTACTTC.

In DNA, the CDR3 is TGTGCCAGCAGCTTCAATCTGGACAGGGCGATGGAAAAACTGTTTTTT. Amino acid sequence: CASSFNLDRAMEKLFF. The V and J genes are TRBV7-9 and TRBJ1-4, with TRBD1 matching 8 bases. Germline V lookup: CDR1 SEHNR, CDR2 FQNEAQ (reference sequence). The CDR3 has 16 residues. The V segment lost 3 bases and the J segment 8 bases; nucleotides outside the gene matches: 11.

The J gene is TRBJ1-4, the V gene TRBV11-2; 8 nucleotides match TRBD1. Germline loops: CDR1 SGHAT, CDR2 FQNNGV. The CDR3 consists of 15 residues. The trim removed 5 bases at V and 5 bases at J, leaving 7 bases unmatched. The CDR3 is CASSAPGTGNEKLFF. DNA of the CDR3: TGTGCCAGCAGCGCCCCCGGGACAGGAAATGAAAAACTGTTTTTT.

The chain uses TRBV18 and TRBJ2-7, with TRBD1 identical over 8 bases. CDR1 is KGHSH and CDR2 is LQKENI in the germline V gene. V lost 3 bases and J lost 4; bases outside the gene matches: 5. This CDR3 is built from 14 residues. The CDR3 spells CASSPTGAQYEQYF. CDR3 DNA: TGTGCCAGCTCACCGACAGGGGCCCAATACGAGCAGTACTTC.

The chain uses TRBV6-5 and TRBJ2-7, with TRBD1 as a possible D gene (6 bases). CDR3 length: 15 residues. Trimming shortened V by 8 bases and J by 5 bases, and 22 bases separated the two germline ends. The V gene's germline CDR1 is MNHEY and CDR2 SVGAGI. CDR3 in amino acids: CASADGRGLSDEQYF. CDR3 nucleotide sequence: TGTGCCAGCGCGGATGGCAGGGGCCTTTCCGACGAGCAGTACTTC.

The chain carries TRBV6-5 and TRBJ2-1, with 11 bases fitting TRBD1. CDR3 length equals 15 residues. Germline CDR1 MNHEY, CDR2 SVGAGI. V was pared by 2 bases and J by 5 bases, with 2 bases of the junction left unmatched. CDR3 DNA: TGTGCCAGCAGTTACGGGACAGGGGGTAACAATGAGCAGTTCTTC. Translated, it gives CASSYGTGGNNEQFF.

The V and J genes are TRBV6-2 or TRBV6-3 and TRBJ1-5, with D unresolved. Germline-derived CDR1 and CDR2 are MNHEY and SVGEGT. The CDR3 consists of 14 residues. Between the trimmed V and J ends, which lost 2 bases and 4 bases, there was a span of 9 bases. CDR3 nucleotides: TGTGCCAGCAGTTACAACGGGATGAATCAGCCCCAGCATTTT. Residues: CASSYNGMNQPQHF.

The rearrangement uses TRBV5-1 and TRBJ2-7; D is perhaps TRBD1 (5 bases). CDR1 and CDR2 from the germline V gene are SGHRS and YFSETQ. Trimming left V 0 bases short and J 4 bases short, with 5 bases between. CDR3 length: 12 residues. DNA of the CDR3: TGCGCCAGCAGCTTGGACAGGTACGAGCAGTACTTC. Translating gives CASSLDRYEQYF.

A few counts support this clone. The CDR3 loop is CASSFGRGITEAFF. CDR3 nucleotides: TGTGCCAGCAGCTTTGGCAGGGGAATCACTGAAGCTTTCTTT. V gene TRBV11-2 combines with J gene TRBJ1-1, with D maybe TRBD1 (6 bases). This CDR3 spans 14 amino acids. V lost 3 bases to trimming and J lost 4 bases, with 12 bases between them. The germline gives CDR1 SGHAT, CDR2 FQNNGV.

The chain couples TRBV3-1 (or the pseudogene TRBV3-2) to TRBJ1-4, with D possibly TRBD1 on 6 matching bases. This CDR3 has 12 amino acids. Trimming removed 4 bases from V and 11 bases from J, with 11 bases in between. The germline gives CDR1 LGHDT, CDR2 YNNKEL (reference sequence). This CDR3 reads CASSLTGFKLFF. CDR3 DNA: TGTGCCAGCAGCCTTACAGGGTTTAAACTGTTTTTT.

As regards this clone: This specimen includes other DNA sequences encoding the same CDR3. As DNA, the CDR3 is TGTGCCAGTAGAGACAGGGGGAATTCACCCCTCCACTTT. This encodes CASRDRGNSPLHF. V and J are TRBV19 and TRBJ1-6; 9 nucleotides line up with TRBD1. The trim removed 6 bases at V and 7 bases at J, leaving 1 base unmatched. Germline CDR1 is LNHDA and CDR2 is SQIVND (reference sequence). The CDR3 length is 13 residues. Full variable domain (missing parts from reference TRBV19 and TRBJ1-6): DGGITQSPKYLFRKEGQNVTLSCEQNLNHDAMYWYRQDPGQGLRLIYYSQIVNDFQKGDIAEGYSVSREKKESFPLTVTSAQKNPTAFYLCASRDRGNSPLHFGNGTRLTVT.

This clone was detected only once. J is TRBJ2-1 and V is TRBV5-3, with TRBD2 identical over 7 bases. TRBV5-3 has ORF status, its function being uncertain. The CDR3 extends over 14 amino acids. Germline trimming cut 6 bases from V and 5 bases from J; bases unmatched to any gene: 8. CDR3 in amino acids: CARILGLADNEQFF. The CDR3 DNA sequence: TGTGCCAGAATTTTAGGCCTAGCGGACAATGAGCAGTTCTTC.

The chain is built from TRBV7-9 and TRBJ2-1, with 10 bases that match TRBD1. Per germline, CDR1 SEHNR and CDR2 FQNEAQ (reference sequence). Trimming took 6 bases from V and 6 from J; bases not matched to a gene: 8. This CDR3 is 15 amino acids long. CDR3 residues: CASSFGQGDGNEQFF. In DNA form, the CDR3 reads TGTGCCAGCAGTTTTGGACAGGGGGACGGCAATGAGCAGTTCTTC. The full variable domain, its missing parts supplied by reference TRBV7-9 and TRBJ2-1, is DTGVSQNPRHKITKRGQNVTFRCDPISEHNRLYWYRQTLGQGPEFLTYFQNEAQLEKSRLLSDRFSAERPKGSFSTLEIQRTEQGDSAMYLCASSFGQGDGNEQFFGPGTRLTVL.

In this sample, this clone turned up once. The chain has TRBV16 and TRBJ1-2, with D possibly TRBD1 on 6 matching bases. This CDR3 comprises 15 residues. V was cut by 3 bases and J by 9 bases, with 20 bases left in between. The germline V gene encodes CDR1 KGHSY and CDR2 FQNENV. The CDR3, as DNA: TGTGCCAGCAGCCAGGAAATCCAGGGGACGGTCCGCTACACCTTC. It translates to CASSQEIQGTVRYTF.

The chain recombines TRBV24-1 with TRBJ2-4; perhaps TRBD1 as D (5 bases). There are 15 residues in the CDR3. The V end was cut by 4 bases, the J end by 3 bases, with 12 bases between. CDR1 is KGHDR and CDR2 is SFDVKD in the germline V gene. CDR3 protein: CATSDAGLGKNIQYF. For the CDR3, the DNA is TGTGCCACCAGTGACGCAGGGTTAGGCAAAAACATTCAGTACTTC.

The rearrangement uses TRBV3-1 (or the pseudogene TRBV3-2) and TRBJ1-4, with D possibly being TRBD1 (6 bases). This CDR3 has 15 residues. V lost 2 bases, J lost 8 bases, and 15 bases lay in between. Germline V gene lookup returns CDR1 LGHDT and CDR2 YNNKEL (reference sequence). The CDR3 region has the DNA TGTGCCAGCAGCCAAAGGACCAGGGGTGGGGAAAAACTGTTTTTT. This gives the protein CASSQRTRGGEKLFF.